Reported below is one T cell receptor (beta chain). No antigen is known for it. Stated time point: week 5, during vaccination. In the vaccine, a single dose held 300 ug of the mutant IDH1 20-mer peptide, along with topical imiquimod. Measured with immunoSEQ multiplex PCR; TCRdb has only the in-frame clones, and not every one. The repertoire holds about 58,000 clones, with about 86% as singletons. The CDR3 is 14 amino acids. Germline CDR1 is SGHNT and CDR2 is YYREEE (reference sequence). The J segment lost 5 bases and the V segment lost 4 bases, leaving 8 bases of the junction unmatched. The source of the sample is a study of a mutant IDH1 vaccine in newly diagnosed glioma.

The TCR comes from a woman aged 45 to 65 with glioma. V usage is TRBV5-4 and J usage is TRBJ1-2, with 7 bases lining up with TRBD1. The input for sequencing was PBMCs, taken from a glioma patient whose treatment included an IDH1 peptide vaccine. CDR3 sequence reads: CASSDVGQAYGYTF. In DNA, the CDR3 is TGTGCCAGCAGCGACGTTGGACAGGCTTATGGCTACACCTTC.